This T cell receptor (beta chain) originates from a study of PD-1 blockade in classical Hodgkin lymphoma. The time point: cycle 4 day 1 (C4D1), after five to seven weeks of nivolumab. All trial patients relapsed after autologous stem cell transplantation. About this clone: The target antigen is unknown. The same CDR3 can be traced to other DNA sequences in this sample.

Germline values: CDR1 MGHRA, CDR2 YSYEKL. V trimming: 3 bases; J trimming: 4 bases; junction bases outside the gene matches: 1. This CDR3 is built from 13 residues. Study-wide findings and caveats: Those patients who began receiving nivolumab less than 1 year after ASCT had lower diversity, and they were excluded.

Profiled with immunoSEQ multiplex PCR; TCRdb holds only in-frame clones, not every one. The sample records tens of thousands of clones, approximately 90% being singletons. This chain links TRBV4-1 with TRBJ2-7; 9 bases align to TRBD1. Sequenced here: peripheral blood mononuclear cells (PBMCs), sampled before the fourth cycle of nivolumab. The receptor's source is a human donor with classical Hodgkin lymphoma. Written as DNA, the CDR3 is TGCGCCAGCAGCCAGGACAGGGGTTACGAGCAGTACTTC. Its protein product is CASSQDRGYEQYF.